This T cell receptor (beta chain) was recorded in a study of beta chain features in type 1 diabetes. Comments on this clone: The same CDR3 can be traced to other DNA sequences in this sample.

Expressed TCRB transcripts were sequenced because the isolated RNA had all been reverse transcribed beforehand. Assay used: immunoSEQ multiplex PCR; TCRdb lists only in-frame clones, some missing. This table holds 200,000 to 300,000 clones, roughly two thirds found once. The CDR3 has 14 residues. Germline CDR1 is SGDLS and CDR2 is YYNGEE. V was trimmed by 0 bases and J by 6 bases, leaving 10 bases between them. Sequenced material: naive CD4+ T cells from blood. This TCR was recovered from a man younger than 45 in good health. This sequence joins TRBV9 and TRBJ2-1; D may be TRBD1 (5 bases). The CDR3 spells CASSVDRGPNEQFF. CDR3 nucleotides: TGTGCCAGCAGCGTAGATAGGGGCCCCAATGAGCAGTTCTTC. Drawing the rest from reference TRBV9 and TRBJ2-1, the complete variable domain is DSGVTQTPKHLITATGQRVTLRCSPRSGDLSVYWYQQSLDQGLQFLIQYYNGEERAKGNILERFSAQQFPDLHSELNLSSLELGDSALYFCASSVDRGPNEQFFGPGTRLTVL.